This TCR beta chain was sequenced for a study of vaccination effects on CD4 cells after COVID-19. Peptide-pool stimulation followed by sequencing identified expanded antigen-specific CD4+ clonotypes in the ViraFEST assay. With about ten days of culture completed, CD4+ T cells were isolated. PCR-confirmed SARS-CoV-2 infection occurred in the person between March and December 2020. For each well, 1.5 million to 2.5 million PBMC were cultured with 10 IU/ml IL-2 and around 9 ug/ml peptides. CDR3 length equals 14 residues. Per germline, CDR1 LGHDT and CDR2 YNNKEL (reference sequence). Trimming cost V 5 bases and J 1 base; bases outside gene matches: 4. Whole-study findings and limits: There were few convalescent patients in the study and no early post-infection timepoints.

The data were produced by immunoSEQ multiplex PCR, yet TCRdb's version contains in-frame clones alone and is incomplete. Of 20,000 to 25,000 clones detected, roughly 80% appear once; the ten largest clones hold around two fifths. This clone has more than one count but fewer than ten. What it recognizes is unknown. The V call is TRBV3-1 (or the pseudogene TRBV3-2), the J call TRBJ1-1, with TRBD1 matching over 7 bases. This TCR derives from a human donor who had a prior SARS-CoV-2 infection. The source was CD4+ T cells from PBMCs cultured with a peptide pool, collected before COVID-19 vaccination. CDR3 in amino acids: CASSSNRGNTEAFF. The CDR3 DNA reads as TGTGCCAGCAGCTCCAACAGGGGGAACACTGAAGCTTTCTTT.